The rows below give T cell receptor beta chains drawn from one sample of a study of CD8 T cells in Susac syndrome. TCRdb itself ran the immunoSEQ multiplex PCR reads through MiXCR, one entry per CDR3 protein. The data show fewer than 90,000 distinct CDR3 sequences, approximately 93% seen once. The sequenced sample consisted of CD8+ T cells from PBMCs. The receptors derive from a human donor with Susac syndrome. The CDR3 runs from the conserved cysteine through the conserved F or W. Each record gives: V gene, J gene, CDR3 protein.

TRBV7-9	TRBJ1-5	CASSTDRVNQPQHF
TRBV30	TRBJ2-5	CAWTGVQETQYF
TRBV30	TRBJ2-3	CAWSLGQTTDTQYF
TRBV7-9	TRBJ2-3	CASSRTGTSGSTDTQYF
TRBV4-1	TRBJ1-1	CASSQGPENTEAFF
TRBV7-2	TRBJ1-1	CASSLAAGVNTEAFF
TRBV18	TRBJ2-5	CASSPKARSRGRVSETQYF
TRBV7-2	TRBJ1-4	CASSFYNEKLFF
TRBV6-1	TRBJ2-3	CASSEGTDTQYF
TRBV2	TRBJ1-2	CASSEVGGRSGGYTF
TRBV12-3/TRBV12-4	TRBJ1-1	CASTWGPLRIF
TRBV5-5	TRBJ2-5	CASSLYGQETQYF
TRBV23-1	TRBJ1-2	CASRKDGINGYTF
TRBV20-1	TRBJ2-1	CSARDGRSGGYNEQFF
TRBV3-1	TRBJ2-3	CASSQDIDTQYF
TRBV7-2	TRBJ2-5	CASSLGRFGGLETQYF
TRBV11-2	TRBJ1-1	CASSHFRLNTEAFF
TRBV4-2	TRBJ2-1	CASSPNPGSGNEQFF
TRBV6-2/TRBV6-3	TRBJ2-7	CASSFPRGSEQYF
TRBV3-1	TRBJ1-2	CASSHVGVHGYTF
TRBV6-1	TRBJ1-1	CASSEAAGVQAFF
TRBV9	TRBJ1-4	CASSDGTEKLFF
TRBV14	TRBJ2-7	CASSLPDSYEQYF
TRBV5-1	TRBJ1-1	CASSQQAGLAFF
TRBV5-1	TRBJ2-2	CASRTGPQANTGELFF
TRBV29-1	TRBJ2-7	CSVEGSGSFEQYF
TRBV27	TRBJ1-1	CASSHRQGSEAFF
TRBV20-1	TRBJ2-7	CSARERDRELYEQYF
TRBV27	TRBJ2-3	CASSPYATDTQYF
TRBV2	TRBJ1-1	CASRDLPLESTEAFF
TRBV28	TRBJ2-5	CASSSGSQETQYF
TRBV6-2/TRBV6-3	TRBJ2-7	CASRGTSGRFPYEQYF
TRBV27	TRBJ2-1	CASSSRPDRLWVNEQFF
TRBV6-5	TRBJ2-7	CASSYGVGSYEQYF
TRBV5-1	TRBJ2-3	CASSLGWTSTDTQYF
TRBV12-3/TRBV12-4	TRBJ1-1	CASSSGLNTEAFF
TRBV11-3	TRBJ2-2	CASSLEQNTGELFF
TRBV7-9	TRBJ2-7	CASSLARDRDYEQYF
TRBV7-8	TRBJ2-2	CASRKRGDTGELFF
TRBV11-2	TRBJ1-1	CASSLAGLDTEAFF